This T cell receptor beta chain was documented in a study of T cell responses to AZD1222 COVID-19 vaccine listed by TCRdb under 2021. Background for the entire study: A total of more than 230 trial participants underwent TCR sequencing, of whom some 210 received two doses of AZD1222 and roughly 25 received two doses of the MenACWY control vaccine. Enrollment into the trials was organized by age into subgroups of 18-55, 56-69 and 70-plus years, and those subgroups contained roughly 150, 30 and 60 TCR-sequenced participants, respectively.

With respect to this clone: Its antigen is currently not known. Base qualities are not recorded, but no much larger clone differs from it by a single base.

V gives up 1 base and J gives up 0 bases, and the segment between their germline ends measures 15 bases. The CDR3, from cysteine to phenylalanine, totals 17 residues. The retained sequence is limited to the CDR3, 51 bases, with the frame set at the first base. Based on the germline V gene (reference sequence), the CDR1 and CDR2 sequences are LNHDA and SQIVND. The investigation overall reported the following: In the small 56-69-year group, the increase in depth fell short of significance, most likely because of low power. Because no day 14 peak-response samples were available, repertoires were characterized only after the peak T cell response. Reportedly, almost half of the unique spike-specific TCRs recognized epitopes lying outside the regions that are mutated in the B.1.351 and B.1.1.7 variants. Conclusions about previously exposed vaccinees were limited because only six AZD1222 recipients were SARS-CoV-2 seropositive at baseline. Participants were mostly white British, with more females than males. The authors suggested clonal diversity may have been underestimated. After two AZD1222 doses, both the breadth and the depth of spike-specific TCRs were significantly higher than at day 0 and than in MenACWY recipients. The vaccine-associated CD4 TCRs covered the entire spike protein, and the dominant responses fell in regions 160-218 and 743-854.

The CDR3 regions of human TCRbeta chains were analyzed by immunosequencing. The original pipeline was this. Repertoire TCRs were matched against a reference library of SARS-CoV-2-specific TCRs generated with the MIRA antigen-specificity platform. Breadth meant the fraction of unique TCRs that were SARS-CoV-2-associated, whereas depth meant the fraction of total T cells that were SARS-CoV-2-associated. Each spike-specific TCR was assigned to its reactive spike region and to a CD4 or CD8 class using the MIRA data. Log10-transformed breadth and depth values were compared by one-way ANOVA with Sidak's multiple comparisons tests. The source is immuneACCESS, and TCRdb retained only in-frame sequences with V and J called. Part of the clones is not carried over; for the studies checked, unresolved V genes explain less than half of this, and the remainder is unexplained. V, J and clone size reflect that table, while D and trimming were determined from the DNA. For this sample there are fewer than 120,000 clones; roughly 92% appear just once. The ten most abundant clones make up more than 2% of the sample.

Read against the paper, the sample's time point label means: about 28 days (+/-7) after the second vaccine dose. AZD1222 recipients given second doses at about 4 weeks or at about 12 weeks were pooled, since spike-specific TCR depth and breadth were not found to differ between the two schedules. Samples from vaccinated people were obtained from the UK trials COV001 and COV002, which included a single-blind randomized controlled phase 2/3 trial of AZD1222 (ChAdOx1 nCoV-19) in healthy adults. Trial participant PBMC samples were collected at day 0 and day 28 after the second dose for TCRbeta chain sequencing.

The receptor was derived from an adult who received the AZD1222 COVID-19 vaccine. The source material was peripheral blood, sampled 28 days after the second AZD1222 dose. The rearranged segments are TRBV19 and TRBJ1-1; the D gene cannot be named for sure. The encoded CDR3 is CASSIGPRRKLNTEAFF. The DNA reads as follows: TGTGCCAGTAGTATAGGGCCCCGCAGGAAATTGAACACTGAAGCTTTCTTT.